One and the same sample provided the 9 T cell receptor beta chains below, sequenced in a study of cytomegalovirus exposure and HLA in healthy donors (dated by TCRdb to about 2017). Library creation used the immunoSEQ multiplex PCR assay. TCRdb carries this immuneACCESS record with in-frame sequences only. Its versions omit some clonotypes, under half of them owing to an unresolved V gene in the studies checked, with the rest unexplained. Counted in this sample were more than 150,000 clones; about four fifths of them appeared once. The biggest ten clones account for 2.5% to 3% of the sample. Sequenced input: PBMCs. These receptor sequences come from a woman aged 18-29 years in good health and CMV-seropositive.

V and J are TRBV15 and TRBJ1-3; the D is unclear. Germline V gives CDR1 LNHNV, CDR2 YYDKDF (reference sequence). V was cut by 9 bases and J by 0 bases, with 9 bases left in between. The CDR3 is made up of 13 amino acids. This CDR3 is CATERDSGNTIYF. The CDR3 region has the DNA TGTGCCACGGAGAGGGACTCTGGAAACACCATATATTTT.

The V call is TRBV19, the J call TRBJ1-5; maybe TRBD1 (5 bases). CDR3 length equals 17 residues. Germline values: CDR1 LNHDA, CDR2 SQIVND (reference sequence). Trimming removed 2 bases at V and 1 base at J, with 15 bases between. CDR3 bases: TGTGCCAGTAGTATACCGCGGGGGGGACGGAGCAATCAGCCCCAGCATTTT. It yields the protein CASSIPRGGRSNQPQHF.

CDR3 bases: TGTGCCAGCAGCGCGGCGGGGAGCTACACCTTC. Translation gives CASSAAGSYTF. This chain connects TRBV9 to TRBJ1-2; D remains ambiguous. Trimming pared 3 bases from V and 9 bases from J, leaving 9 bases between. Germline V lookup: CDR1 SGDLS, CDR2 YYNGEE. The CDR3 spans 11 residues.

This chain joins TRBV5-4 and TRBJ2-5, with D possibly matching TRBD1 (7 bases). V lost 4 bases and J 5 bases, leaving 9 bases between the germline ends. Germline CDR1 is SGHNT and CDR2 is YYREEE (reference sequence). CDR3 length equals 12 residues. The CDR3 nucleotides are TGTGCCAGCAGCGCAGGGGGGGAGACCCAGTACTTC. This translates into CASSAGGETQYF.

This chain connects TRBV5-4 to TRBJ1-2; no definite D call. V lost 2 bases, J lost 3 bases, and 8 bases lay in between. The CDR3 runs to 13 residues. Germline V gene data show CDR1 as SGHNT and CDR2 as YYREEE (reference sequence). DNA of the CDR3: TGTGCCAGCAGCTTTCCAGGTGACTATGGCTACACCTTC. It specifies CASSFPGDYGYTF. Variable domain in full (rest from reference TRBV5-4 and TRBJ1-2): ETGVTQSPTHLIKTRGQQVTLRCSSQSGHNTVSWYQQALGQGPQFIFQYYREEENGRGNFPPRFSGLQFPNYSSELNVNALELDDSALYLCASSFPGDYGYTFGSGTRLTVV.

This clone was counted between two and nine times. The genes are TRBV6-1 and TRBJ2-1; 10 bases are a match to TRBD1. V lost 8 bases and J lost 4; bases outside the gene matches: 5. In germline, CDR1 is MNHNS, CDR2 SASEGT. The length of the CDR3 is 14 residues. CDR3 sequence reads: CASSGTGDYNEQFF. CDR3 sequence (DNA): TGTGCCAGCTCCGGGACAGGGGATTACAATGAGCAGTTCTTC.

This clone was picked up a small number of times. The chain combines TRBV7-2 with TRBJ1-5; D remains unclear. V was clipped by 5 bases and J by 0 bases, with 11 bases between them. Per the germline V gene, CDR1 is SGHTA and CDR2 is FQGNSA. The CDR3 is 15 residues long. The CDR3 DNA is TGTGCCAGCAGCCCAAGCGGGTATAGCAATCAGCCCCAGCATTTT. Translating gives CASSPSGYSNQPQHF.

In its sample, this clone was seen once. The CDR3 reads CASSPPGQGSPEAFF. In DNA, the CDR3 is TGTGCCAGCAGCCCCCCGGGACAGGGGTCGCCTGAAGCTTTCTTT. The chain is built from TRBV7-2 and TRBJ1-1, with 10 bases aligning to TRBD1. Germline lookup yields CDR1 SGHTA and CDR2 FQGNSA. CDR3 length equals 15 residues. V was clipped by 5 bases and J by 6 bases; unmatched bases: 9.

The chain combines TRBV6-6 with TRBJ2-2, with TRBD2 as a possible D gene (7 bases). The V gene's germline CDR1 is MNHNY and CDR2 SVGAGI (reference sequence). The CDR3 extends over 15 amino acids. The V end lost 2 bases, the J end lost 4 bases, and 11 bases lay between the germline ends. CDR3 sequence reads: CASSYVGGATGELFF. DNA for the CDR3: TGTGCCAGCAGTTACGTGGGGGGGGCCACCGGGGAGCTGTTTTTT.